The 25 T cell receptor beta chains presented below share a single source sample, sequenced in a study of blood T cell repertoires in COVID-19. Profiling relied on immunoSEQ multiplex PCR, and the TCRdb table lists in-frame clones only, not all of them. The profile shows 80,000 to 130,000 clones, roughly nine tenths of them singletons. Sequenced: peripheral blood. The source of these receptors is a man in his fifties or sixties with acute or convalescent COVID-19.

The genes are TRBV11-2 and TRBJ2-7; TRBD2 matches at 8 bases. This CDR3 is built from 18 residues. Looked up from germline, CDR1 is SGHAT and CDR2 is FQNNGV. After removal of 4 bases from V and 2 bases from J, the junction contained 16 bases not matched to a gene. The CDR3 loop is CASSSWKLTSEEPYEQYV. The CDR3 region has the DNA TGTGCCAGCAGCTCCTGGAAACTGACTAGCGAAGAGCCCTACGAGCAGTACGTC.

In this sample, this clone turned up once. This rearrangement joins TRBV6-5 to TRBJ1-2; the D is unclear. The germline gives CDR1 MNHEY, CDR2 SVGAGI. Trimming left V 4 bases short and J 4 bases short, with 7 bases between. The CDR3 runs to 12 residues. CDR3 nucleotides: TGTGCCAGCAGTTCTACTACCTATGGCTACACCTTC. Encoded protein: CASSSTTYGYTF.

The chain employs TRBV3-1 (or the pseudogene TRBV3-2) and TRBJ2-6; weak D call: TRBD1 (6 bases). Germline values: CDR1 LGHDT, CDR2 YNNKEL (reference sequence). Deletions cut 6 bases from V and 0 bases from J, with 21 bases between. This CDR3 contains 19 residues. Written as DNA, the CDR3 is TGTGCCAGCAGAGAGCCGGACAGAGGCCCCCGCTCTGGGGCCAACGTCCTGACTTTC. Translated, it gives CASREPDRGPRSGANVLTF.

The chain uses TRBV5-1 and TRBJ2-7; 7 bases agree with TRBD2. CDR3 size: 18 residues. The V and J ends lost 0 bases and 4 bases, in that order; junction bases with no gene match: 16. Looked up from germline, CDR1 is SGHRS and CDR2 is YFSETQ. In DNA, the CDR3 is TGCGCCAGCAGCTTGGTATCCTTGTCGGGAGCGGGATCTTACGAGCAGTACTTC. Translation: CASSLVSLSGAGSYEQYF. Variable domain in full (rest from reference TRBV5-1 and TRBJ2-7): KAGVTQTPRYLIKTRGQQVTLSCSPISGHRSVSWYQQTPGQGLQFLFEYFSETQRNKGNFPGRFSGRQFSNSRSEMNVSTLELGDSALYLCASSLVSLSGAGSYEQYFGPGTRLTVT.

This chain connects TRBV6-4 to TRBJ2-3, with 12 bases that match TRBD2. In germline, CDR1 is MRHNA, CDR2 SNTAGT. The V segment lost 3 bases and the J segment 2 bases; nucleotides outside the gene matches: 3. The length of the CDR3 is 16 residues. The CDR3 bases are TGTGCCAGCAGTGAACTAGCGGGGGGCAACACAGATACGCAGTATTTT. Translated: CASSELAGGNTDTQYF.

The rearrangement uses TRBV5-1 and TRBJ2-5; 9 nucleotides match TRBD1. The V gene end was trimmed by 0 bases and the J gene end by 5 bases; junction bases not matched to a gene: 5. The CDR3 sequence is 15 residues long. Germline CDR1 is SGHRS and CDR2 is YFSETQ. CDR3 in DNA: TGCGCCAGCAGCTTGGGGGACAGGGTGGGCGAGACCCAGTACTTC. This gives the protein CASSLGDRVGETQYF.

This clone was observed once. The J gene is TRBJ1-3, the V gene TRBV6-5, with D perhaps TRBD1 (6 bases). The CDR3 has 14 residues. V was cut by 5 bases and J by 3 bases, with 11 bases left in between. Germline V gene lookup returns CDR1 MNHEY and CDR2 SVGAGI. The CDR3 DNA sequence: TGTGCCAGCAGTACAGGACAGATTGGAAACACCATATATTTT. It codes for CASSTGQIGNTIYF.

The rearrangement joins TRBV28 to TRBJ2-3; 13 nucleotides align to TRBD2. CDR3 length equals 17 residues. Looked up from germline, CDR1 is MDHEN and CDR2 is SYDVKM. The CDR3 loop reads CAAVGLAGDYSTDTQYF. In nucleotides, the CDR3 is TGTGCAGCCGTTGGACTAGCGGGGGATTATAGCACAGATACGCAGTATTTT.

In this sample, this clone turned up once. This chain connects TRBV5-1 to TRBJ2-1; 11 nucleotides agree with TRBD2. Germline V gene data show CDR1 as SGHRS and CDR2 as YFSETQ. This CDR3 spans 17 amino acids. With 0 bases clipped from V and 7 bases from J, the junction kept 9 bases outside the gene matches. CDR3 in amino acids: CASSLVDSGRARNEQFF. The DNA of the CDR3 is TGCGCCAGCAGCTTGGTCGATAGCGGGAGGGCCCGGAATGAGCAGTTCTTC.

The V gene is TRBV25-1, the J gene TRBJ1-2; D gene ambiguous. Germline assignment: CDR1 MGHDK and CDR2 SYGVNS. The CDR3 is made up of 14 amino acids. V dropped 2 bases and J dropped 0 bases, with 7 bases sitting between them. The DNA for the CDR3 is TGTGCCAGCAGTGAACACAGCACTAACTATGGCTACACCTTC. Its protein is CASSEHSTNYGYTF.

This clone was observed once. V usage is TRBV28 and J usage is TRBJ2-5; 9 bases match TRBD2. V gave up 4 bases and J gave up 3 bases; unmatched junction bases: 18. The CDR3 sequence is 19 residues long. Germline CDR1 and CDR2: MDHEN and SYDVKM. CDR3 sequence: CASSSQLQYFSGREETQYF. DNA for the CDR3: TGTGCCAGCAGTTCACAACTTCAATATTTTAGCGGGAGAGAAGAGACCCAGTACTTC.

J is TRBJ1-1 and V is TRBV19; perhaps TRBD1 as D (6 bases). There are 13 residues in the CDR3. Per germline, CDR1 LNHDA and CDR2 SQIVND (reference sequence). Trimming stripped 1 base from V and 4 bases from J, with 7 bases between. DNA of the CDR3: TGTGCCAGTAGTATAGGGGGGCTCACTGAAGCTTTCTTT. It codes for CASSIGGLTEAFF.

V usage is TRBV6-5 and J usage is TRBJ2-2, with a possible D match to TRBD2 (5 bases). Looked up from germline, CDR1 is MNHEY and CDR2 is SVGAGI. The CDR3 runs 15 residues. The V and J ends lost 9 bases and 1 base respectively, with 15 bases between them. The CDR3 DNA sequence: TGTGCCAGTGCGACTCGCCGGGAGAACACCGGGGAGCTGTTTTTT. Its protein product is CASATRRENTGELFF.

The V gene is TRBV19, the J gene TRBJ1-5; perhaps TRBD1 as D (5 bases). Trimming took off 7 bases at V and 4 bases at J, with 14 bases between the two ends. The CDR3 contains 14 residues. The germline V gene has CDR1 LNHDA and CDR2 SQIVND (reference sequence). CDR3 DNA sequence: TGTGCCAGTAATCCCCAGGGCCTAAATCAGCCCCAGCATTTT. This encodes CASNPQGLNQPQHF.

In its sample, this clone was seen once. The chain carries TRBV28 and TRBJ1-5, with TRBD1 matching 8 bases. The length of the CDR3 is 14 residues. CDR1 is MDHEN and CDR2 is SYDVKM in the germline V gene. The J segment lost 7 bases and the V segment lost 6 bases, leaving 8 bases of the junction unmatched. As DNA, the CDR3 is TGTGCCAGCAGACCCCAGGGGGCTGAGCAGCCCCAGCATTTT. This translates into CASRPQGAEQPQHF.

This chain links TRBV28 with TRBJ2-7; 11 bases match TRBD2. V gave up 6 bases and J gave up 6 bases; unmatched junction bases: 7. This CDR3 spans 14 amino acids. Per the germline V gene, CDR1 is MDHEN and CDR2 is SYDVKM. CDR3 protein: CASSRVAGGAEQYF. The CDR3 coding sequence is TGTGCCAGCAGCCGTGTAGCGGGAGGGGCCGAGCAGTACTTC. Full variable domain (rest looked up from reference TRBV28 and TRBJ2-7): DVKVTQSSRYLVKRTGEKVFLECVQDMDHENMFWYRQDPGLGLRLIYFSYDVKMKEKGDIPEGYSVSREKKERFSLILESASTNQTSMYLCASSRVAGGAEQYFGPGTRLTVT.

V usage is TRBV18 and J usage is TRBJ2-7; tentative D call: TRBD2 (8 bases). CDR1 KGHSH and CDR2 LQKENI come from the germline V gene. The CDR3 runs 14 residues. V was clipped by 6 bases and J by 7 bases, with 19 bases between them. CDR3 sequence reads: CASSQTGGGWEQYV. CDR3 nucleotides: TGTGCCAGCTCGCAAACGGGAGGGGGCTGGGAGCAGTACGTC.

The chain couples TRBV10-3 to TRBJ2-5; 10 bases are shared with TRBD2. V trimming: 6 bases; J trimming: 1 base; junction bases outside the gene matches: 8. The germline CDR1 and CDR2 sequences are ENHRY and SYGVKD. The CDR3 runs to 16 residues. The CDR3 DNA follows: TGTGCCATCAGCGCACGCCTAGCGGGAGTCCAAGAGACCCAGTACTTC. Translation: CAISARLAGVQETQYF.

This clone appeared a single time. The CDR3, as DNA: TGTGCCTGGAGAGGGCCAGGGGGCTGGCAGCCCCAGCATTTT. Its protein is CAWRGPGGWQPQHF. The chain joins TRBV30 to TRBJ1-5; 8 bases agree with TRBD1. V dropped 3 bases and J dropped 7; count of bases not matched to a gene: 8. This CDR3 is 14 amino acids long. Looked up from germline, CDR1 is GTSNPN and CDR2 is SVGIG (reference sequence).

The chain links TRBV28 to TRBJ1-1, with D tentatively TRBD1 (5 bases). Deletions cut 6 bases from V and 1 base from J, with 18 bases between. The germline gives CDR1 MDHEN, CDR2 SYDVKM. This CDR3 comprises 16 residues. The DNA for the CDR3 is TGTGCCAGCAGCCCCCGCGCCAGGGTAAGGAACACTGAAGCTTTCTTT. Its translation is CASSPRARVRNTEAFF.

This rearrangement joins TRBV24-1 to TRBJ2-6; TRBD1 matches at 7 bases. The CDR3 contains 16 residues. Germline V lookup: CDR1 KGHDR, CDR2 SFDVKD. V shed 4 bases and J 2 bases; nucleotides not matched to a gene: 4. The DNA for the CDR3 is TGTGCCACCAGTGACACCGACAGGGCTGGGGCCAACGTCCTGACTTTC. It yields the protein CATSDTDRAGANVLTF.

The chain employs TRBV6-5 and TRBJ2-5; TRBD1 agrees at 10 bases. V lost 8 bases and J lost 3; bases outside the gene matches: 9. Looked up from germline, CDR1 is MNHEY and CDR2 is SVGAGI. CDR3 length: 15 amino acids. Here the CDR3 DNA reads TGTGCCAGCGGACGTACTGGGACAGGGGAAGAGACCCAGTACTTC. Its protein product is CASGRTGTGEETQYF.

The chain carries TRBV5-1 and TRBJ2-3; TRBD2 is a possible D gene (6 bases). The length of the CDR3 is 16 residues. CDR1 is SGHRS, CDR2 YFSETQ, per germline. Trimming removed 4 bases at V and 0 bases at J, with 15 bases between. The CDR3 reads CASSRGIAASTDTQYF. The DNA for the CDR3 is TGCGCCAGCAGCCGGGGGATAGCTGCTAGCACAGATACGCAGTATTTT.

This sequence joins TRBV25-1 and TRBJ1-2; D gene unclear. CDR1 MGHDK and CDR2 SYGVNS come from the germline V gene. This CDR3 has 14 amino acids. V gave up 4 bases and J gave up 2 bases, with 11 bases separating them. The DNA of the CDR3 is TGTGCCAGCAGTGCTGCCGGTCAAAACTATGGCTACACCTTC. Its protein product is CASSAAGQNYGYTF.

V and J are TRBV28 and TRBJ2-3, with D maybe TRBD1 (5 bases). Germline lookup yields CDR1 MDHEN and CDR2 SYDVKM. Trimming removed 4 bases at V and 2 bases at J, with 13 bases between. There are 15 residues in the CDR3. CDR3 sequence reads: CASSWTSWTTDTQYF. Here the CDR3 DNA reads TGTGCCAGCAGTTGGACATCTTGGACCACAGATACGCAGTATTTT.